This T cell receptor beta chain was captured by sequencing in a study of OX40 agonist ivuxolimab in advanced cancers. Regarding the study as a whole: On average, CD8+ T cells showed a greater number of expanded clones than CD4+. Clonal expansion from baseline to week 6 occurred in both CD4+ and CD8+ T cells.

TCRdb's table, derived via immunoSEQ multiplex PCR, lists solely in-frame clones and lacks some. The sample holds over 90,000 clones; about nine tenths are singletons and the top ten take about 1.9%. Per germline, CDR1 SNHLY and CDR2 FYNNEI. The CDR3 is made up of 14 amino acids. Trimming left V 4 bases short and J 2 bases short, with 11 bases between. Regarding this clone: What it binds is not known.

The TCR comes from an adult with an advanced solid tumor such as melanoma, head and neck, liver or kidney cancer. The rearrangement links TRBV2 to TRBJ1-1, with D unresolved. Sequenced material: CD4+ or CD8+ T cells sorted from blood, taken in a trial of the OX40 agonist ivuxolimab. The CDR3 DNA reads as TGTGCCAGCAGTGGATCATCGTCAAACACTGAAGCTTTCTTT. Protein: CASSGSSSNTEAFF.